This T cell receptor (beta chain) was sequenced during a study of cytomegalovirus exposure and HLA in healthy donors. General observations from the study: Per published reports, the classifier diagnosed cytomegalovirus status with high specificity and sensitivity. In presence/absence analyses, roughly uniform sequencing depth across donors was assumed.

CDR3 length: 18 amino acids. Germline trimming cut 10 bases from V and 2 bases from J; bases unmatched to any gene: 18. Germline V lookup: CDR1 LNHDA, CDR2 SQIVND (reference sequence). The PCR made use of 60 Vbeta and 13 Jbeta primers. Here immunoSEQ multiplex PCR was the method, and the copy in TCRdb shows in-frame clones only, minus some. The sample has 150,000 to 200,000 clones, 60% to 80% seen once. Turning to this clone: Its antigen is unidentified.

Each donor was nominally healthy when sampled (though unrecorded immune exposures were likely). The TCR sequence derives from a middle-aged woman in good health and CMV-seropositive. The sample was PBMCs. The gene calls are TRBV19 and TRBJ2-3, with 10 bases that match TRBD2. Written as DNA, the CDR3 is TGTGCCACACAGTCGGAGGGGGGACTAGCGAGATACACAGATACGCAGTATTTT. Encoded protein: CATQSEGGLARYTDTQYF.